These 21 T cell receptor beta chains came from one sample sequenced in a study of blood T cell repertoires in COVID-19. Only in-frame clones appear in the TCRdb table, and some are missing; sequencing was by immunoSEQ multiplex PCR. The sample has about 480,000 clones; approximately 90% are singletons. Sequencing was done on a sample of PBMCs or T cells enriched from blood (not recorded which). The receptors here all came from a woman in her 40s who had recovered from COVID-19.

The rearrangement joins TRBV5-1 to TRBJ2-1; 9 positions agree with TRBD2. The CDR3 length is 17 residues. J gave up 5 bases and V 4 bases, and 13 bases lay outside the gene matches. CDR1 is SGHRS, CDR2 YFSETQ, per germline. CDR3 loop: CASSVRWGGRENNEQFF. The CDR3 bases are TGCGCCAGCAGCGTTCGGTGGGGCGGGAGGGAGAACAATGAGCAGTTCTTC.

This chain connects TRBV20-1 to TRBJ1-1; D unresolved. The CDR3 length is 11 residues. Trimming took off 6 bases at V and 6 bases at J, with 11 bases between the two ends. Germline V gene lookup returns CDR1 DFQATT and CDR2 SNEGSKA (reference sequence). The CDR3 bases are TGCAGTGCAGTATGGAGCGCTGAAGCTTTCTTT. Protein sequence: CSAVWSAEAFF.

This clone was observed a single time. The chain recombines TRBV3-1 (or the pseudogene TRBV3-2) with TRBJ2-7, with TRBD2 matching 13 bases. The J segment lost 5 bases and the V segment lost 4 bases, leaving 20 bases of the junction unmatched. Germline CDR1 LGHDT, CDR2 YNNKEL (reference sequence). The CDR3 runs to 20 residues. In DNA form, the CDR3 reads TGTGCCAGCAGCCTCAGATGGAAATTCAACCCCGGGACTAGCGGGAACGAGCAGTACTTC. This gives the protein CASSLRWKFNPGTSGNEQYF.

The V gene is TRBV4-1, the J gene TRBJ2-1, with TRBD2 matching 12 bases. Germline CDR1 and CDR2: MGHRA and YSYEKL. V gave up 2 bases and J gave up 0 bases; unmatched junction bases: 5. The CDR3 is 18 residues long. In DNA form, the CDR3 reads TGCGCCAGCAGCCAAAAACGGACTAGCGGGAACTCCTACAATGAGCAGTTCTTC. It encodes CASSQKRTSGNSYNEQFF.

This clone was picked up one time. The V call is TRBV2, the J call TRBJ2-1; no reliable D call. Per germline, CDR1 SNHLY and CDR2 FYNNEI. Trimming shortened V by 4 bases and J by 8 bases, and 15 bases separated the two germline ends. This CDR3 region has 14 residues. The CDR3 reads CASSADWLVDEQFF. CDR3 DNA sequence: TGTGCCAGCAGTGCTGACTGGCTAGTTGATGAGCAGTTCTTC.

V usage is TRBV5-6 and J usage is TRBJ2-6, with D possibly matching TRBD1 (6 bases). Per germline, CDR1 SGHDT and CDR2 YYEEEE. The CDR3 totals 16 residues. The ends were cut back, 0 bases at V and 0 bases at J, with 7 bases in the middle. The CDR3 protein is CASSLVGASGANVLTF. CDR3 DNA: TGTGCCAGCAGCTTGGTGGGGGCCTCTGGGGCCAACGTCCTGACTTTC.

This chain links TRBV10-1 with TRBJ2-1; D is possibly TRBD2 (5 bases). This CDR3 has 13 amino acids. Germline-derived CDR1 and CDR2 are WNHNN and SYGVQD (reference sequence). V was trimmed by 5 bases and J by 2 bases, leaving 7 bases between them. The CDR3 DNA reads TGCGCCAGCAGTCCCGGGGCCTACAATGAGCAGTTCTTC. Its protein product is CASSPGAYNEQFF.

This chain joins TRBV6-5 and TRBJ1-4; 7 nucleotides align to TRBD1. CDR3 size: 14 residues. J lost 7 bases, V lost 6 bases, and 8 bases had no gene match. Germline lookup yields CDR1 MNHEY and CDR2 SVGAGI. CDR3 bases: TGTGCCAGCAGCCGCCAGGGGGATGGTGAAAAACTGTTTTTT. It encodes CASSRQGDGEKLFF.

This chain connects TRBV25-1 to TRBJ2-1; TRBD2 matches at 8 bases. The CDR3 extends over 17 amino acids. With V trimmed by 8 bases and J by 2 bases, 14 bases remained unmatched. In germline, CDR1 is MGHDK, CDR2 SYGVNS. CDR3 loop: CASCSCGGTRAYNEQFF. CDR3 nucleotides: TGTGCCAGCTGTAGCTGCGGGGGGACTAGAGCCTACAATGAGCAGTTCTTC.

This chain joins TRBV28 and TRBJ2-5; 7 bases are shared with TRBD2. J was trimmed by 0 bases and V by 3 bases; bases with no gene match: 7. Germline-derived CDR1 and CDR2 are MDHEN and SYDVKM. The CDR3 extends over 16 amino acids. The CDR3 coding sequence is TGTGCCAGCAGTTTCCCCGACGGGGGGTACCAAGAGACCCAGTACTTC. Encoded protein: CASSFPDGGYQETQYF.

The chain has TRBV14 and TRBJ1-1, with unresolved D. The CDR3 runs to 14 residues. Per germline, CDR1 SGHDN and CDR2 FVKESK. The germline V and J ends were trimmed by 4 bases and 4 bases, with 13 bases remaining between them. CDR3: CASSPITGGTEAFF. For the CDR3, the DNA is TGTGCCAGCAGCCCTATAACCGGTGGCACTGAAGCTTTCTTT. Based on the CDR3 plus reference TRBV14 and TRBJ1-1, the full variable domain is EAGVTQFPSHSVIEKGQTVTLRCDPISGHDNLYWYRRVMGKEIKFLLHFVKESKQDESGMPNNRFLAERTGGTYSTLKVQPAELEDSGVYFCASSPITGGTEAFFGQGTRLTVV.

The genes are TRBV6-5 and TRBJ1-2, with 7 bases matching TRBD1. The germline V gene encodes CDR1 MNHEY and CDR2 SVGAGI. This CDR3 contains 14 residues. With 0 bases clipped from V and 6 bases from J, the junction kept 4 bases outside the gene matches. The CDR3 loop reads CASSYSTGTDGYTF. The CDR3 DNA is TGTGCCAGCAGTTACTCTACCGGGACAGATGGCTACACCTTC.

The chain links TRBV5-4 to TRBJ1-2, with D hard to call. CDR1 is SGHNT and CDR2 is YYREEE in the germline V gene (reference sequence). Trimming took off 0 bases at V and 0 bases at J, with 12 bases between the two ends. The CDR3 consists of 16 residues. CDR3 DNA: TGTGCCAGCAGCTTGGAGGCGAGGGCTTCTAACTATGGCTACACCTTC. This gives the protein CASSLEARASNYGYTF. Based on the CDR3 plus reference TRBV5-4 and TRBJ1-2, the full variable domain is ETGVTQSPTHLIKTRGQQVTLRCSSQSGHNTVSWYQQALGQGPQFIFQYYREEENGRGNFPPRFSGLQFPNYSSELNVNALELDDSALYLCASSLEARASNYGYTFGSGTRLTVV.

The gene calls are TRBV30 and TRBJ1-2; TRBD1 might be the D (6 bases). Germline CDR1 GTSNPN, CDR2 SVGIG (reference sequence). The CDR3 spans 14 residues. Trimming shortened V by 0 bases and J by 5 bases, and 13 bases separated the two germline ends. The CDR3 is CAWSVGQGSYGYTF. CDR3 nucleotides: TGTGCCTGGAGTGTAGGGCAGGGGAGTTATGGCTACACCTTC.

The sample holds one count of this clone. Different DNA sequences within this sample yield the same CDR3. The chain combines TRBV6-5 with TRBJ2-2, with D possibly being TRBD2 (6 bases). Per germline, CDR1 MNHEY and CDR2 SVGAGI. V was cut by 6 bases and J by 2 bases, with 7 bases left in between. This CDR3 contains 13 residues. CDR3 in DNA: TGTGCCAGCAGAGCGGGTAACACCGGGGAGCTGTTTTTT. This sequence encodes CASRAGNTGELFF.

DNA of the CDR3: TGCGCCAGCAGCCAAGAGCAGACAGGGGCCTATGGCTACACCTTC. It codes for CASSQEQTGAYGYTF. V is TRBV4-1 and J is TRBJ1-2; TRBD1 agrees at 8 bases. CDR3 size: 15 residues. Unmatched junction bases numbered 4, after V lost 0 bases and J lost 4 bases. Germline-derived CDR1 and CDR2 are MGHRA and YSYEKL.

The V gene is TRBV11-2, the J gene TRBJ2-1, with 8 bases lining up with TRBD2. Germline V gene sequence: CDR1 SGHAT, CDR2 FQNNGV. The J segment lost 6 bases and the V segment lost 4 bases, leaving 8 bases of the junction unmatched. The CDR3 covers 15 residues. The CDR3 spells CASSSTSDRINEQFF. The CDR3 DNA reads as TGTGCCAGCAGCTCGACTAGCGACCGTATCAATGAGCAGTTCTTC.

This sequence joins TRBV19 and TRBJ2-1; D call uncertain. Germline V gene lookup returns CDR1 LNHDA and CDR2 SQIVND (reference sequence). The length of the CDR3 is 14 residues. Trimming pared 2 bases from V and 0 bases from J, leaving 5 bases between. CDR3 DNA sequence: TGTGCCAGTAGTATATGGAGCTCCTACAATGAGCAGTTCTTC. Translating it yields CASSIWSSYNEQFF.

This rearrangement joins TRBV7-2 to TRBJ1-6; no clear D gene. The germline V gene has CDR1 SGHTA and CDR2 FQGNSA. This CDR3 has 15 residues. Trimming took off 1 base at V and 5 bases at J, with 9 bases between the two ends. The CDR3: CASSLVQANNSPLHF. For the CDR3, the DNA is TGTGCCAGCAGCTTAGTCCAGGCAAATAATTCACCCCTCCACTTT.

This chain connects TRBV15 to TRBJ2-1; 7 bases map to TRBD1. The V gene's germline CDR1 is LNHNV and CDR2 YYDKDF (reference sequence). This CDR3 comprises 14 residues. V lost 0 bases to trimming and J lost 12 bases; unmatched junction nucleotides: 8. The CDR3 DNA reads TGTGCCACCAGCAGAGATGGCAGCAGACAGGGGCAGTTCTTC. Amino acid sequence: CATSRDGSRQGQFF.

The chain uses TRBV19 and TRBJ2-1, with 12 bases matching TRBD2. The length of the CDR3 is 18 residues. Germline assignment: CDR1 LNHDA and CDR2 SQIVND (reference sequence). Trimming cost V 4 bases and J 2 bases; bases outside gene matches: 9. The CDR3 protein is CASSTRLAGALPYNEQFF. As DNA, the CDR3 is TGTGCCAGTAGTACCAGACTAGCGGGAGCATTACCCTACAATGAGCAGTTCTTC.